This T cell receptor beta chain was identified during a study of cytomegalovirus exposure and HLA in healthy donors. Method: immunoSEQ multiplex PCR; TCRdb's copy keeps in-frame clones and lacks some. The sample contains about 220,000 clones, just over 85% of which appear only once. The ends were cut back, 5 bases at V and 5 bases at J, with 7 bases in the middle. CDR3 length: 12 amino acids. CDR1 SGHVS and CDR2 FNYEAQ come from the germline V gene. This receptor was taken from a woman aged 18-30 years in good health and CMV-seronegative. Sequenced: PBMCs. This chain uses TRBV7-6 with TRBJ2-1; D gene uncertain. The CDR3, as DNA: TGTGCCAGCAGCCCTAACGACAATGAGCAGTTCTTC. Translation gives CASSPNDNEQFF.